The T cell receptor (beta chain) under discussion was sequenced for a study of blood T cell repertoires in COVID-19. Background on the study: Samples representing acute and convalescent COVID-19 were sourced from the United States, Italy and Spain. The analysed material was cDNA or gDNA that came from T cells, B-cell-depleted T cells, or PBMCs.

The CDR3 is 13 amino acids. Germline CDR1 LGHNA, CDR2 YSLEER. With V trimmed by 6 bases and J by 5 bases, 3 bases remained unmatched. Assay used: immunoSEQ multiplex PCR; TCRdb lists only in-frame clones, some missing. The table has around 75,000 clones, approximately 79% seen once. The table lists this clone with a few counts. This TCR was recovered from a woman older than 75 with active or convalescent COVID-19. Specimen: peripheral blood. The chain uses TRBV4-3 and TRBJ2-2; the match to TRBD1 covers 7 bases. The CDR3 reads CASRVTGTGELFF. CDR3 in DNA: TGCGCCAGCAGGGTGACAGGGACCGGGGAGCTGTTTTTT.